The sequence of this T cell receptor beta chain was determined in a study of OX40 agonist ivuxolimab in advanced cancers. About the study: Among those enrolled, mean age was about 58 years (range about 23 to 90) and 75% to 85% were male.

Repertoires were generated with immunoSEQ multiplex PCR, while TCRdb's copy carries only in-frame clones and drops some. The repertoire holds some 40,000 clones, with approximately 80% as singletons. From germline, CDR1 is SEHNR and CDR2 FQNEAQ (reference sequence). The CDR3 runs to 15 residues. The ends lost 5 bases at V and 6 bases at J; junction bases unmatched: 7. The genes are TRBV7-9 and TRBJ2-5, with TRBD1 matching 12 bases. The input for sequencing was CD4+ or CD8+ T cells sorted from blood, taken in a trial of the OX40 agonist ivuxolimab. The sequence was collected from an adult with an advanced solid tumor such as melanoma, head and neck, liver or kidney cancer. Written as DNA, the CDR3 is TGTGCCAGCAGCACCGGGACAGGGGGCGCGCAGACCCAGTACTTC. This codes for CASSTGTGGAQTQYF.